This TCR beta chain emerged from a study of T cell clusters in autoimmune cytopenias. Study summary: Healthy donor controls had a mean age of about 53 years and median age of about 60 years.

Study-wide points: TRB repertoire shifts in secondary cytopenia and chronic lymphocytic leukemia mostly reflected lymphoma, not autoimmunity. Primary autoimmune cytopenia patients appeared to lack physiological T cell clusters present in healthy donors.

TRB was amplified by touch-down multiplex PCR, primer pools A and B combined. From its re-call of the multiplex PCR reads, TCRdb lists each CDR3 protein once, without DNA. The sample totals 9,000 to 13,000 distinct CDR3 sequences. Some 38,000 genome equivalents of blood DNA were amplified for TRB. The CDR3 covers 13 residues. The germline V gene encodes CDR1 SGHTS and CDR2 YDEGEE. About this clonotype itself: Its antigen is not identified.

This same sample was also taken into another study, of T cell repertoires in aging, cancer and after chemotherapy. That source adds: Age-matched healthy donors had significantly more diverse, less clonal blood TCR repertoires than untreated cancer patients.

The sample taken for sequencing was peripheral blood. This receptor was taken from a human donor in good health. The chain combines TRBV5-8 with TRBJ1-6. Here the CDR3 reads CASRRGGNSPLHF.